This T cell receptor beta chain was recovered during a study of T cell changes during pregnancy in multiple sclerosis. Germline V gives CDR1 SEHNR, CDR2 FQNEAQ (reference sequence). V was trimmed by 2 bases and J by 5 bases, leaving 9 bases between them. This CDR3 has 14 residues. Generated by immunoSEQ multiplex PCR, the TCRdb table keeps only in-frame clones and is missing some. In the table there are over 40,000 clones, about nine tenths of which are singletons. Sequenced material: CD4+ T cells from peripheral blood mononuclear cells, taken in the second trimester of pregnancy. The chain has TRBV7-9 and TRBJ1-4, with a possible D match to TRBD1 (6 bases). The sequence derives from a female donor with multiple sclerosis, enrolled in a pregnancy study. In DNA form, the CDR3 reads TGTGCCAGCAGCTTAATGGGACAAAATGAAAAACTGTTTTTT. Translated, it gives CASSLMGQNEKLFF.